The text below deals with one T cell receptor beta chain. Authors' methods: Reference gene primer amplification in the assay estimated nucleated cell counts. Assay used: immunoSEQ multiplex PCR; TCRdb lists only in-frame clones, some missing. D and trimming were read from the DNA, whereas the V and J calls and clone size are those reported in that table. In the table there are some 78,000 clones, more than 70% of which are singletons. The CDR3 covers 15 residues. Trimming took 2 bases from V and 6 from J, leaving 13 bases between them. The V gene's germline CDR1 is MGHDK and CDR2 SYGVNS. These data are taken from a study of blood T cell repertoires in COVID-19. Turning to the study itself: From T cells, B-cell-depleted T cells, or PBMCs came the material, which was cDNA or gDNA.

The sequenced sample was peripheral blood. The rearrangement uses TRBV25-1 and TRBJ2-2; a possible D gene is TRBD1 (5 bases). This clonotype was sampled from a man in his 60s with active or convalescent COVID-19. The CDR3 sequence: CASSEASQGPGELFF. In DNA, the CDR3 is TGTGCCAGCAGTGAAGCATCCCAGGGTCCCGGGGAGCTGTTTTTT.